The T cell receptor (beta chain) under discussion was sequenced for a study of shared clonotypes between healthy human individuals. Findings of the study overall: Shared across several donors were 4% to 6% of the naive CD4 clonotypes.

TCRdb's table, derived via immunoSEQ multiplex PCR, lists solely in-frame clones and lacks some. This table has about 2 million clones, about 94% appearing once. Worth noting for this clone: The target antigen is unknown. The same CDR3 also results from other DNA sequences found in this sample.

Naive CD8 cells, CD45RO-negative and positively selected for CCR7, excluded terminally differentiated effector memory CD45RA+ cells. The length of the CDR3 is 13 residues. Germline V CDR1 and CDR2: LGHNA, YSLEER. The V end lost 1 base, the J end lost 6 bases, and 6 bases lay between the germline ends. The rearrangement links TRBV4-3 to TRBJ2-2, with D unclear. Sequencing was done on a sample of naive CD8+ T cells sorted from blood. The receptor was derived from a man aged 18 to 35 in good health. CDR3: CASSQGVSGELFF. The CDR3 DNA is TGCGCCAGCAGCCAAGGAGTGTCCGGGGAGCTGTTTTTT.